These T cell receptor beta chains were read from a single sample in a study of T cells in localized non-small cell lung cancer. TCRdb keeps only in-frame clones here, not all; method: immunoSEQ multiplex PCR. The table shows roughly 30,000 clones, with roughly four fifths occurring only once. The sequences come from peripheral blood mononuclear cells, collected before any cancer treatment. These receptors were collected from a man aged 40 to 70 with stage III lung adenocarcinoma. The conserved cysteine and the conserved F or W are not part of the CDR3 here. Clone size appears in some rows only: once, few, many, or a class for an expanded clone.

cdr3_aa v_call clone_size j_call
ASSFRVVDTQY TRBV7-3 . TRBJ2-3
ASSSIHGKTYGYT TRBV6-4 . TRBJ1-2
ASSSTSGMTGELF TRBV11-2 . TRBJ2-2
ASTSRLGQETQY TRBV11-2 . TRBJ2-5
ASSFAENTEAF TRBV7-9 . TRBJ1-1
ASTAGGRNQPQH TRBV6-5 . TRBJ1-5
ASSYASGDNYGYT TRBV6-5 . TRBJ1-2
AVKGDTSYNEQF TRBV6-1 . TRBJ2-1
ASSLGRGGDYGYT TRBV11-2 . TRBJ1-2
ASSPSGGPHQPQH TRBV7-9 . TRBJ1-5
ASIPGQVSPLH TRBV2 few TRBJ1-6